This entry concerns a single TCR beta chain. Its antigen is not identified. Additional DNA sequences in this sample encode the identical CDR3. Assay used: immunoSEQ multiplex PCR; TCRdb lists only in-frame clones, some missing. The repertoire holds about 2 million clones, approximately 95% seen once, with 1.2% in the top ten. This record belongs to a study of shared clonotypes between healthy human individuals. Across the whole study: Every donor yielded three CD4 naive, three CD4 memory, two CD8 naive and one CD8 memory plate.

CDR1 is SGDLS, CDR2 YYNGEE, per germline. CDR3 length: 14 residues. V was trimmed by 0 bases and J by 1 base, leaving 7 bases between them. Study-level results: With a handful of donors compared, around 5.4% of naive CD4 clonotypes were shared.

Naivety among CD8 cells was defined by CD45RO negativity and positive CCR7 selection, thereby excluding terminally differentiated effector memory CD45RA+ cells. The healthy adult donors were HIV-negative and reported no recent acute infections or vaccinations. The sequenced sample consisted of naive CD8+ T cells sorted from blood. The gene calls are TRBV9 and TRBJ1-1; D gene uncertain. The clonotype comes from a man between 18 and 35 years old in good health. CDR3 nucleotide sequence: TGTGCCAGCAGCGTAGACTCGGGGAACACTGAAGCTTTCTTT. This encodes CASSVDSGNTEAFF. The full variable domain, rest sourced from reference TRBV9 and TRBJ1-1, is DSGVTQTPKHLITATGQRVTLRCSPRSGDLSVYWYQQSLDQGLQFLIQYYNGEERAKGNILERFSAQQFPDLHSELNLSSLELGDSALYFCASSVDSGNTEAFFGQGTRLTVV.